Each of the 28 T cell receptor beta chains below was sequenced from the same sample in a study of T cells in Graves' hyperthyroidism and ophthalmopathy. Amplification yielded TCR beta CDR3 regions, with RNA transcripts as the source. TCR CDR3 underwent first-round RT-PCR with the HTBI primer set. TCRdb called the multiplex PCR reads again in MiXCR, with one record for every CDR3 protein. The sample consists of approximately 560,000 distinct CDR3 sequences, 15% to 17% of them appearing once. Source material: blood. These TCRs come from a woman aged 25 to 39 with Graves' hyperthyroidism.

This clonotype has only a few counts. The chain carries TRBV5-1 and TRBJ2-1; D gene ambiguous. This CDR3 is built from 12 residues. The V gene lost 2 bases and the J gene lost 5 bases, with 5 bases spanning the gap. Germline V gives CDR1 SGHRS, CDR2 YFSETQ. The CDR3 spells CASSLINNEQFF. The CDR3 DNA is TGCGCCAGCAGCTTAATCAACAATGAGCAGTTCTTC.

This clonotype was detected many times. The chain couples TRBV7-3 to TRBJ2-1; 9 nucleotides agree with TRBD2. V shed 3 bases, J shed 5 bases, and the junction held 5 bases outside the gene matches. Germline V gene data show CDR1 as SGHTA and CDR2 as FQGTGA. This CDR3 spans 15 amino acids. For the CDR3, the DNA is TGTGCCAGCAGCTTGGTAGCGGGAGTTCACAATGAGCAGTTCTTC. Its translation is CASSLVAGVHNEQFF.

This chain uses TRBV6-9 with TRBJ1-2; D unresolved. The germline gives CDR1 MNHGY, CDR2 SVAAGI. CDR3 length: 13 residues. V shed 7 bases and J shed 12 bases, with 21 bases lying between them. The CDR3 loop reads CASTILRVGGHTF. CDR3 in DNA: TGTGCCAGCACTATATTACGTGTAGGCGGCCACACCTTC.

There are many counts of this clonotype. This rearrangement joins TRBV6-1 to TRBJ2-7; D remains ambiguous. In germline, CDR1 is MNHNS, CDR2 SASEGT. This CDR3 contains 15 residues. V lost 2 bases, J lost 0 bases, and 11 bases lay in between. This chain's CDR3 is CASSEQQTSSYEQYF. The CDR3 nucleotides are TGTGCCAGCAGTGAACAACAGACGAGCTCCTACGAGCAGTACTTC.

The gene calls are TRBV5-8 and TRBJ2-3; D uncertain. Trimming took off 4 bases at V and 4 bases at J, with 10 bases between the two ends. This CDR3 contains 13 residues. Germline-derived CDR1 and CDR2 are SGHTS and YDEGEE. The CDR3 DNA follows: TGTGCCAGCAGCCCCCCCGTCTCAGATACGCAGTATTTT. Encoded protein: CASSPPVSDTQYF. The complete variable domain, with remaining parts taken from reference TRBV5-8 and TRBJ2-3, reads EAGVTQSPTHLIKTRGQQATLRCSPISGHTSVYWYQQALGLGLQFLLWYDEGEERNRGNFPPRFSGRQFPNYSSELNVNALELEDSALYLCASSPPVSDTQYFGPGTRLTVL.

This clonotype was observed at least ten times. The gene calls are TRBV6-2 or TRBV6-3 and TRBJ1-1; D not resolved. V lost 2 bases and J lost 7, with 14 bases in between. The CDR3 loop spans 14 amino acids. The germline CDR1 and CDR2 sequences are MNHEY and SVGEGT. CDR3: CASSYAPGWGEAFF. The CDR3 nucleotides are TGTGCCAGCAGTTACGCTCCAGGTTGGGGTGAAGCTTTCTTT.

Comments on this clonotype: A read error may explain this, as a much larger clone is one base away. This rearrangement joins TRBV18 to TRBJ2-7; TRBD1 aligns across 10 bases. V shed 6 bases, J shed 6 bases, and the junction held 5 bases outside the gene matches. Germline lookup yields CDR1 KGHSH and CDR2 LQKENI. This CDR3 comprises 13 residues. The chain's CDR3 is CASSRQGALEQYF. CDR3 nucleotides: TGTGCCAGCTCGAGACAGGGGGCCCTCGAGCAGTACTTC.

This sequence joins TRBV28 and TRBJ1-5; D is undetermined. This CDR3 spans 18 amino acids. Germline CDR1 is MDHEN and CDR2 is SYDVKM. V dropped 1 base and J dropped 0 bases, with 16 bases sitting between them. CDR3 in DNA: TGTGCCAGCAGTTTATCGATCTTTGTACCGAATAGCAATCAGCCCCAGCATTTT. This codes for CASSLSIFVPNSNQPQHF.

At least ten counts were recorded for this clonotype. The chain recombines TRBV28 with TRBJ1-1; D is uncertain. Between the trimmed V and J ends, which lost 3 bases and 1 base, there was a span of 9 bases. CDR1 and CDR2 from the germline V gene are MDHEN and SYDVKM. The length of the CDR3 is 14 residues. CDR3 sequence reads: CASSFYSANTEAFF. The CDR3 DNA sequence: TGTGCCAGCAGTTTTTATTCTGCGAACACTGAAGCTTTCTTT. Together with reference TRBV28 and TRBJ1-1, the CDR3 gives the full variable domain: DVKVTQSSRYLVKRTGEKVFLECVQDMDHENMFWYRQDPGLGLRLIYFSYDVKMKEKGDIPEGYSVSREKKERFSLILESASTNQTSMYLCASSFYSANTEAFFGQGTRLTVV.

This clonotype has just a few counts. This clone may be a read error of a much larger clone one base away. The missing conserved phenylalanine or tryptophan at the end of this CDR3 makes a read error likely. The genes are TRBV5-1 and TRBJ1-1, with no clear D. Per the germline V gene, CDR1 is SGHRS and CDR2 is YFSETQ. The CDR3 has 15 amino acids. The ends were cut back, 2 bases at V and 1 base at J, with 12 bases in the middle. CDR3 region: CASSFGPGRNTEAFS. CDR3 bases: TGCGCCAGCAGCTTTGGACCCGGGAGGAACACTGAAGCTTTCTCT.

The chain has TRBV15 and TRBJ1-1, with TRBD1 as a possible D gene (6 bases). Germline CDR1 LNHNV, CDR2 YYDKDF (reference sequence). V dropped 4 bases and J dropped 4 bases, with 10 bases sitting between them. This CDR3 region has 13 residues. CDR3 region: CATSTGVGTEAFF. CDR3 sequence (DNA): TGTGCCACCAGCACAGGGGTTGGCACTGAAGCTTTCTTT. The entire variable domain, with the rest obtained from reference TRBV15 and TRBJ1-1, is as follows: DAMVIQNPRYQVTQFGKPVTLSCSQTLNHNVMYWYQQKSSQAPKLLFHYYDKDFNNEADTPDNFQSRRPNTSFCFLDIRSPGLGDTAMYLCATSTGVGTEAFFGQGTRLTVV.

This clonotype was observed a few times. This chain joins TRBV29-1 and TRBJ2-7; 9 bases align to TRBD1. Trimming at V came to 3 bases and at J to 4 bases, leaving 10 bases not matched to a gene. The CDR3 has 15 residues. Germline V lookup: CDR1 SQVTM, CDR2 ANQGSEA. CDR3 in DNA: TGCAGCGTTGAGCCCGACAGGGGGGACAGTTACGAGCAGTACTTC. This encodes CSVEPDRGDSYEQYF.

The chain joins TRBV7-3 to TRBJ2-2, with D possibly matching TRBD2 (6 bases). The CDR3 contains 16 residues. The germline V gene encodes CDR1 SGHTA and CDR2 FQGTGA. V dropped 5 bases and J dropped 1 base, with 14 bases sitting between them. The CDR3 bases are TGTGCCAGCAGCCCCCAACGGGGGATGAACACCGGGGAGCTGTTTTTT. Translation gives CASSPQRGMNTGELFF.

This clonotype appeared many times. The V and J genes are TRBV28 and TRBJ2-1; 13 positions agree with TRBD2. Looked up from germline, CDR1 is MDHEN and CDR2 is SYDVKM. The CDR3 totals 14 residues. With V trimmed by 6 bases and J by 8 bases, 4 bases remained unmatched. The CDR3 nucleotides read TGTGCCAGCAGCGGACTAGCGGGAGTCGATGAGCAGTTCTTC. This translates into CASSGLAGVDEQFF.

The chain recombines TRBV15 with TRBJ2-1; TRBD2 matches at 13 bases. Germline lookup yields CDR1 LNHNV and CDR2 YYDKDF (reference sequence). This CDR3 comprises 14 residues. V lost 8 bases to trimming and J lost 9 bases; unmatched junction nucleotides: 7. This CDR3 reads CATAGTSGTSEQFF. Here the CDR3 DNA reads TGTGCCACCGCCGGGACTAGCGGGACAAGTGAGCAGTTCTTC.

The gene calls are TRBV7-9 and TRBJ1-1; tentatively, D is TRBD1 (6 bases). The CDR3 consists of 16 residues. Germline V gene data show CDR1 as SEHNR and CDR2 as FQNEAQ (reference sequence). The V end lost 1 base, the J end lost 0 bases, and 12 bases lay between the germline ends. The CDR3 DNA follows: TGTGCCAGCAGCTTAGGGGGGCCTGGTTTGAACACTGAAGCTTTCTTT. Translation: CASSLGGPGLNTEAFF.

This clonotype was detected a few times. The chain employs TRBV4-2 and TRBJ1-1; maybe TRBD1 (5 bases). This CDR3 has 14 residues. CDR1 LGHNA and CDR2 YNFKEQ come from the germline V gene. V was clipped by 0 bases and J by 1 base, with 6 bases between them. CDR3 nucleotide sequence: TGTGCCAGCAGCCAAGAACAGGCGAACACTGAAGCTTTCTTT. It encodes CASSQEQANTEAFF.

This clonotype came up many times. The chain carries TRBV12-3 or TRBV12-4 and TRBJ1-2; 9 bases map to TRBD1. The CDR3 consists of 14 residues. Trimming took 6 bases from V and 6 from J; bases not matched to a gene: 8. The CDR3 DNA reads as TGTGCCAGCAGGGGACAGGGACAAGGGCATGGCTACACCTTC. Encoded protein: CASRGQGQGHGYTF.

This clonotype was detected a few times. This chain connects TRBV10-1 to TRBJ2-7; 7 nucleotides align to TRBD2. CDR1 and CDR2 (germline): WNHNN, SYGVQD (reference sequence). The CDR3 contains 16 residues. V was pared by 0 bases and J by 3 bases, with 8 bases of the junction left unmatched. CDR3 bases: TGCGCCAGCAGTGAGTCGTTTGGCGGGAGAAACTACGAGCAGTACTTC. Its translation: CASSESFGGRNYEQYF.

This clonotype was found many times. This rearrangement joins TRBV20-1 to TRBJ2-4, with a tentative D call TRBD1 (7 bases). In germline, CDR1 is DFQATT, CDR2 SNEGSKA (reference sequence). V was trimmed by 0 bases and J by 4 bases, leaving 13 bases between them. The CDR3 is 15 residues long. DNA for the CDR3: TGCAGTGCTAGAGATGGGGGGACAGCAAAAAACATTCAGTACTTC. Encoded protein: CSARDGGTAKNIQYF.

This clonotype has at least ten counts. V gene TRBV20-1 combines with J gene TRBJ2-3, with D hard to call. V was cut by 3 bases and J by 0 bases, with 10 bases left in between. Per the germline V gene, CDR1 is DFQATT and CDR2 is SNEGSKA (reference sequence). The CDR3 extends over 14 amino acids. In DNA form, the CDR3 reads TGCAGTGCTAGTTTACAGAGTAGCACAGATACGCAGTATTTT. This translates into CSASLQSSTDTQYF.

Concerning this clonotype: A read error may explain this, as a much larger clone is one base away. The rearrangement joins TRBV5-1 to TRBJ2-5; TRBD2 matches 12 bases. This CDR3 comprises 15 residues. Germline V gives CDR1 SGHRS, CDR2 YFSETQ. CDR3 bases: TGTGCCAGCAGTCCACTAGCGGGAGGCCAAGGGACCCAGTACTTC. Translated: CASSPLAGGQGTQYF.

This clonotype was recorded a few times. At one end, the junction sequence differs from germline, possibly due to a read error. The chain combines TRBV20-1 with TRBJ2-6; D gene unclear. The CDR3 totals 12 residues. CDR1 is DFQATT, CDR2 SNEGSKA, per germline (reference sequence). DNA for the CDR3: TGCAGTGCTATTTCTGAGGCCAACGTCCTGACTTTC. It yields the protein CSAISEANVLTF.

This clonotype has a count of ten or more. This sequence joins TRBV5-1 and TRBJ1-2; no clear D gene. The V gene's germline CDR1 is SGHRS and CDR2 YFSETQ. This CDR3 comprises 14 residues. The ends were cut back, 0 bases at V and 7 bases at J, with 13 bases in the middle. CDR3 in amino acids: CASSLEIDGRGYTF. Here the CDR3 DNA reads TGCGCCAGCAGCTTGGAAATAGACGGGCGTGGCTACACCTTC.

This clonotype was counted ten times or more. The gene calls are TRBV20-1 and TRBJ2-1; tentatively, D is TRBD2 (6 bases). V lost 6 bases to trimming and J lost 5 bases, with 17 bases between them. The CDR3 sequence is 14 residues long. The V gene's germline CDR1 is DFQATT and CDR2 SNEGSKA (reference sequence). The CDR3 nucleotides are TGCAGTGCCGTAGCGGCCCCAAGTAACAATGAGCAGTTCTTC. Protein sequence: CSAVAAPSNNEQFF.

As concerns this clonotype: Possible read error: a much larger clone is one base away. The CDR3 end shows no conserved phenylalanine or tryptophan, and so a read error is likely. The chain has TRBV20-1 and TRBJ2-2; TRBD1 agrees at 8 bases. J gave up 4 bases and V 2 bases, and 9 bases lay outside the gene matches. The CDR3 consists of 16 residues. Germline-derived CDR1 and CDR2 are DFQATT and SNEGSKA (reference sequence). This chain's CDR3 is CSARSQGADATGELFS. The DNA for the CDR3 is TGCAGTGCTAGATCCCAGGGGGCCGATGCCACCGGGGAGCTGTTTTCT.

At least ten counts were recorded for this clonotype. This chain links TRBV10-3 with TRBJ2-3; TRBD2 agrees at 8 bases. There are 16 residues in the CDR3. The V gene end was trimmed by 8 bases and the J gene end by 0 bases; junction bases not matched to a gene: 10. Per the germline V gene, CDR1 is ENHRY and CDR2 is SYGVKD. The CDR3 sequence is CAIRYPTGGSTDTQYF. CDR3 nucleotides: TGTGCCATCCGCTACCCCACGGGAGGGAGCACAGATACGCAGTATTTT.

This clonotype was picked up a small number of times. J is TRBJ1-4 and V is TRBV7-2; no clear D. The CDR3 loop spans 12 amino acids. V was cut by 5 bases and J by 8 bases, with 9 bases left in between. CDR1 SGHTA and CDR2 FQGNSA come from the germline V gene. The CDR3 DNA reads TGTGCCAGCAGCCCGACCGCGGAAAAACTGTTTTTT. Translation gives CASSPTAEKLFF. Complete variable domain (other parts from reference TRBV7-2 and TRBJ1-4): GAGVSQSPSNKVTEKGKDVELRCDPISGHTALYWYRQSLGQGLEFLIYFQGNSAPDKSGLPSDRFSAERTGGSVSTLTIQRTQQEDSAVYLCASSPTAEKLFFGSGTQLSVL.